This T cell receptor beta chain appears in the sequencing data of a study of identical twins. Overall study results and limits: Zero-insertion analyses could be partly confounded by invariant MAIT and iNKT cells. Within twin pairs, the out-of-frame alpha sequences they shared showed excess low generation probability.

TCRdb used MiXCR to reprocess the 5' RACE reads, holding one entry per CDR3 protein. The repertoire holds about 810,000 distinct CDR3 sequences, with 10% to 15% as singletons. This clonotype has more than one count but fewer than ten. What it recognizes is unknown. All of the donors were Caucasians in good health. The sample was also linked to a second study, of yellow fever vaccine responses in identical twins. According to that study: Reportedly, the T cell response mounted by twins to vaccine seemed partly convergent, partly personalized.

The sample consisted of PBMCs. The receptor was isolated from a young woman in good health.

CDR3 protein: CASNGQQETQYF. DNA of the CDR3: TGTGCCAGCAACGGACAGCAAGAGACCCAGTACTTC. The genes are TRBV2 and TRBJ2-5, with D possibly matching TRBD1 (6 bases). With 7 bases removed from V and 2 bases from J, the gap between germline ends came to 8 bases. There are 12 residues in the CDR3. CDR1 is SNHLY, CDR2 FYNNEI, per germline.